A selection of T cell receptor beta chains follows, all from one sample in a study of siplizumab effects on memory and regulatory T cells. Some clones are missing from TCRdb's copy, which holds only in-frame ones; the method was immunoSEQ multiplex PCR. The sample contains some 64,000 clones, approximately 79% of which appear only once. The sample was memory CD4+ T cells sorted from blood. These receptors came from a human donor in good health. The CDR3 runs from the conserved cysteine through the conserved F or W.

J: TRBJ2-5; V: TRBV7-2; CDR3: CASSPGGGLETQYF
J: TRBJ2-3; V: TRBV12-5; CDR3: CASGLAVSSTDTQYF
J: TRBJ1-4; V: TRBV4-2; CDR3: CASSQGRGFNEKLFF
J: TRBJ2-7; V: TRBV7-2; CDR3: CASSLVGSPMQYF
J: TRBJ1-2; V: TRBV19; CDR3: CAGSWTGGSYGYTF
J: TRBJ1-1; V: TRBV6-6; CDR3: CASRRSGMNTEAFF
J: TRBJ1-2; V: TRBV10-3; CDR3: CAISGGTNYGYTF
J: TRBJ2-5; V: TRBV15; CDR3: CATSRSPDPSETQYF
J: TRBJ2-5; V: TRBV5-1; CDR3: CASSLDPWGGSGKAHQETQYF
J: TRBJ1-6; V: TRBV6-1; CDR3: CASRVNYRDSPLHF
J: TRBJ2-1; V: TRBV10-3; CDR3: CAISESRQGNNEQFF
J: TRBJ1-2; V: TRBV5-6; CDR3: CASSLITGFYTF
J: TRBJ1-1; V: TRBV6-5; CDR3: CASSYREKAFF
J: TRBJ1-1; V: TRBV14; CDR3: CASSLQSNTEAFF
J: TRBJ2-3; V: TRBV11-2; CDR3: CASSLEVGLTDTQYF
J: TRBJ1-1; V: TRBV6-5; CDR3: CASSRLTGDTEAFF
J: TRBJ2-3; V: TRBV10-2; CDR3: CASGRVADTQYF
J: TRBJ2-5; V: TRBV7-7; CDR3: CASSSKETQYF
J: TRBJ2-4; V: TRBV12-5; CDR3: CASGPGRSLAKNIQYF
J: TRBJ1-2; V: TRBV5-1; CDR3: CASSPGPYGYTF
J: TRBJ2-1; V: TRBV4-3; CDR3: CASSQDGGGSYNEQFF
J: TRBJ1-2; V: TRBV19; CDR3: CASSINLRLTGVANTF
J: TRBJ1-1; V: TRBV29-1; CDR3: CSHSGATGNTEAFF
J: TRBJ1-4; V: TRBV30; CDR3: CAWRRDRGSEKLFF
J: TRBJ2-3; V: TRBV7-2; CDR3: CASSSTSTGGYMSQYF
J: TRBJ1-6; V: TRBV30; CDR3: CAWTAAGLYNSPLHF
J: TRBJ2-1; V: TRBV7-3; CDR3: CASSLEMDEQFF
J: TRBJ2-2; V: TRBV19; CDR3: CASSRGSVNTGELFF
J: TRBJ2-2; V: TRBV29-1; CDR3: CSVGTPTPGELFF